Below are 17 T cell receptor beta chains sequenced from a single sample in a study of prognosis after radiotherapy for stage I lung cancer. By two-round multiplex PCR, the TCR beta CDR3 was amplified from genomic DNA. First-round PCR, the initial amplification, used primers specific to each TRBV and TRBJ gene. TCRdb fed the multiplex PCR reads into MiXCR, producing one record per CDR3 protein. The sample lists about 27,000 distinct CDR3 sequences, roughly 46% occurring once. The sequenced sample was PBMCs, obtained before or after stereotactic body radiation therapy (not recorded which). These receptors were obtained from a donor over 45 with non-small cell lung cancer.

Turning to this clonotype: One junction end does not reproduce the germline sequence, and a read error may be involved. V usage is TRBV7-9 and J usage is TRBJ2-1; weak D call: TRBD2 (5 bases). Per germline, CDR1 SEHNR and CDR2 FQNEAQ (reference sequence). The CDR3 extends over 13 amino acids. The CDR3 protein is CASSLGVNNEQFF. The CDR3 nucleotides read TGCGCCAGCAGCTTGGGAGTGAACAATGAGCAGTTCTTC.

Comments on this clonotype: A junction end diverges from the germline sequence, so it may reflect a read error. The V call is TRBV6-5, the J call TRBJ2-7; TRBD2 might be the D (5 bases). Germline values: CDR1 MNHEY, CDR2 SVGAGI. The CDR3 spans 16 residues. CDR3 bases: TGTGCCAGCATTTACTCGAGGCCTAGCTGGAGCCACGAGCAGTACTTC. As protein: CASIYSRPSWSHEQYF.

In regard to this clonotype: The junction differs from germline at one of its ends, possibly a read error. The chain joins TRBV28 to TRBJ2-1; tentatively, D is TRBD1 (5 bases). Germline V gene sequence: CDR1 MDHEN, CDR2 SYDVKM. This CDR3 has 16 residues. The CDR3 reads CASSPQGGGRVDEHFF. The CDR3 nucleotides are TGTGCCAGCAGCCCCCAGGGTGGTGGTAGGGTCGATGAGCATTTCTTC.

This clonotype was detected many times. The chain has TRBV27 and TRBJ1-6; D is ambiguous. Germline CDR1 and CDR2: MNHEY and SMNVEV (reference sequence). This CDR3 has 13 residues. Trimming removed 5 bases from V and 8 bases from J, with 10 bases in between. The CDR3 loop is CASSKLGYSPLHF. Here the CDR3 DNA reads TGTGCCAGCAGTAAATTAGGTTATTCACCCCTCCACTTT.

This clonotype appeared a single time. The CDR3 DNA reads as TGCGCCAGCAGCCAAGTATCAGGGCCATTGTCCTACGAGCAGTACTTC. It encodes CASSQVSGPLSYEQYF. The chain recombines TRBV4-3 with TRBJ2-7; possibly TRBD1 for D (5 bases). Trimming stripped 1 base from V and 1 base from J, with 14 bases between. Per the germline V gene, CDR1 is LGHNA and CDR2 is YSLEER. The CDR3 consists of 16 residues.

As regards this clonotype: Given a far larger clone just one base away, this is likely a sequencing read error. J is TRBJ1-1 and V is TRBV6-4; unclear D gene. V was cut by 6 bases and J by 1 base, with 12 bases left in between. Germline loops: CDR1 MRHNA, CDR2 SNTAGT. The CDR3 is made up of 14 amino acids. The CDR3 DNA sequence: TGTGCCAGCAGGCTCTGGACGTCGAACACTGAAGCTTTCTTT. It encodes CASRLWTSNTEAFF.

Notes on this clonotype: The junction differs from germline at one of its ends, possibly a read error. The chain recombines TRBV6-5 with TRBJ2-5; D gene ambiguous. The CDR3 contains 11 residues. The germline V gene has CDR1 MNHEY and CDR2 SVGAGI. CDR3 in amino acids: CASSYGDTQHF. CDR3 coding DNA: TGTGCCAGCAGTTATGGGGATACCCAGCACTTC.

This clonotype has at least ten counts. The chain is built from TRBV7-8 and TRBJ1-1, with 12 bases fitting TRBD1. Trimming at V came to 1 base and at J to 1 base, leaving 4 bases not matched to a gene. The CDR3 covers 17 residues. The germline V gene encodes CDR1 SGHVS and CDR2 FQNEAQ. CDR3 bases: TGTGCCAGCAGCTTAGTGGGACAGGGGGCAGGGAACACTGAAGCTTTCTTT. It translates to CASSLVGQGAGNTEAFF.

The chain joins TRBV6-9 to TRBJ2-1; 9 bases match TRBD2. Germline CDR1 reads MNHGY; CDR2 reads SVAAGI. This CDR3 spans 20 amino acids. V lost 3 bases to trimming and J lost 3 bases; unmatched junction nucleotides: 18. CDR3 sequence (DNA): TGTGCCAGCAGTTACTCTAGCGGGATGGCCAGTTCCGATAACTACAATGAGCAGTTCTTC. Amino acid sequence: CASSYSSGMASSDNYNEQFF.

This clonotype was found once. One junction end disagrees with the germline gene, perhaps due to a read error. The V call is TRBV12-3 or TRBV12-4, the J call TRBJ2-1; tentatively, D is TRBD2 (5 bases). The CDR3 consists of 14 residues. In nucleotides, the CDR3 is TGTGCCAGCAGTTTCGGTGGAGGTCACAATGATCAGTTCTTC. Its translation is CASSFGGGHNDQFF.

About this clonotype: A junction end diverges from the germline sequence, so it may reflect a read error. The chain has TRBV28 and TRBJ2-7, with 7 bases matching TRBD1. Germline loops: CDR1 MDHEN, CDR2 SYDVKM. The CDR3 consists of 15 residues. In DNA, the CDR3 is TGTTCCAGCATCCCACCGGGACAGATAACCTACGAGCAGTACTTC. Translation gives CSSIPPGQITYEQYF.

As for this clonotype: An end of the junction differs from the germline gene, which may be a read error. The gene calls are TRBV2 and TRBJ1-2, with TRBD1 matching 8 bases. This CDR3 has 14 amino acids. CDR1 is SNHLY, CDR2 FYNNEI, per germline. In nucleotides, the CDR3 is TGTGTCAGCAGTACGGACAGGGTTCATCCTTGCTACACCTTC. Translating it yields CVSSTDRVHPCYTF. The full variable domain, its missing parts supplied by reference TRBV2 and TRBJ1-2, is EPEVTQTPSHQVTQMGQEVILRCVPISNHLYFYWYRQILGQKVEFLVSFYNNEISEKSEIFDDQFSVERPDGSNFTLKIRSTKLEDSAMYFCVSSTDRVHPCYTFGSGTRLTVV.

This clonotype was seen ten or more times. V and J are TRBV6-5 and TRBJ2-5; the D gene is possibly TRBD2 (7 bases). V was cut by 0 bases and J by 7 bases, with 18 bases left in between. CDR1 is MNHEY, CDR2 SVGAGI, per germline. The CDR3 consists of 16 residues. The CDR3 nucleotides read TGTGCCAGCAGTTACTCGAGAGGGGGGGGTTTACGGACCCAGTACTTC. Protein: CASSYSRGGGLRTQYF.

In its sample, this clonotype was seen many times. The gene calls are TRBV28 and TRBJ1-2, with D unresolved. The CDR3 totals 14 residues. The germline V gene has CDR1 MDHEN and CDR2 SYDVKM. The V end lost 5 bases, the J end lost 2 bases, and 12 bases lay between the germline ends. CDR3 residues: CASSIMTGNYGYTF. In DNA, the CDR3 is TGTGCCAGCAGTATCATGACCGGAAACTATGGCTACACCTTC.

In the case of this clonotype: Possible read error: a much larger clone is one base away. This rearrangement joins TRBV7-2 to TRBJ1-2; D perhaps matches TRBD1 (5 bases). Trimming took off 5 bases at V and 9 bases at J, with 16 bases between the two ends. CDR1 and CDR2 (germline): SGHTA, FQGNSA. The CDR3 is 13 amino acids. The DNA for the CDR3 is TGTGCCAGCAGCCCCCAAGCGGGGGATTGCTACACCTTC. This codes for CASSPQAGDCYTF.

V usage is TRBV10-2 and J usage is TRBJ1-2; no reliable D call. The CDR3 loop spans 14 amino acids. Germline CDR1 is WSHSY and CDR2 is SAAADI. V lost 0 bases and J lost 3, with 8 bases in between. CDR3 sequence (DNA): TGCGCCAGCAGTGAGTCGCCCGGCTACTATGGCTACACCTTC. It yields the protein CASSESPGYYGYTF.

This clonotype appeared many times. V usage is TRBV7-2 and J usage is TRBJ2-1, with D unresolved. Germline V CDR1 and CDR2: SGHTA, FQGNSA. V was clipped by 2 bases and J by 3 bases, with 11 bases between them. The CDR3 is 15 amino acids. The CDR3 sequence is CASSLLGIYYNEQFF. The DNA of the CDR3 is TGTGCCAGCAGCTTACTAGGGATATACTACAATGAGCAGTTCTTC.